This is a list of T cell receptor beta chains from one sample in a study of OX40 agonist ivuxolimab in advanced cancers. The repertoire was sequenced with immunoSEQ multiplex PCR; TCRdb's copy has only in-frame clones and lacks some. The profile covers more than 65,000 clones, with 89% appearing a single time and roughly 0.38% taken by the ten largest. The sample was CD4+ or CD8+ T cells sorted from blood, taken in a trial of the OX40 agonist ivuxolimab. These TCRs come from an adult with an advanced solid tumor such as melanoma, head and neck, liver or kidney cancer. CDR3s include the opening cysteine and the closing phenylalanine or tryptophan. D genes are given only for firm matches. Clone sizes are given selectively: once, few, many, or a class where the clone is expanded.

J	size	D	V	DNA	CDR3
TRBJ2-7	once	-	TRBV30	TGTGCCTGGAGTACGGTAGCTAAGTACGAGCAGTACTTC	CAWSTVAKYEQYF
TRBJ1-5	-	-	TRBV6-1	TGTGCCAGCAGTCCGGATTATAGCAATCAGCCCCAGCATTTT	CASSPDYSNQPQHF
TRBJ2-2	-	-	TRBV7-9	TGTGCCAGCGAGCCTTCCGGGTACACCGGGGAGCTGTTTTTT	CASEPSGYTGELFF
TRBJ2-3	-	TRBD2	TRBV19	TGTGCCAGTAGTATCTTAGTGATTGCTAGCGGGAGGGCAGATACGCAGTATTTT	CASSILVIASGRADTQYF
TRBJ2-5	-	-	TRBV15	TGTGCCACCAGCAGAGATGGAGCGGGCCAAGAGACCCAGTACTTC	CATSRDGAGQETQYF
TRBJ2-7	-	TRBD2	TRBV7-8	TGTGCCAGCAGCTTTTCGGGCGGGAGTTACGAGCAGTACTTC	CASSFSGGSYEQYF
TRBJ1-1	-	-	TRBV6-5	TGTGCCAGCAGTTGGGAGAACAGGAGGACTGAAGCTTTCTTT	CASSWENRRTEAFF
TRBJ2-5	-	-	TRBV7-9	TGTGCCAGCAGCTTCGGGGGCCAGACCCAGTACTTC	CASSFGGQTQYF
TRBJ1-5	-	TRBD1	TRBV7-2	TGTGCCAGCAGCACGGGACAGGGGACTCAGCCCCAGCATTTT	CASSTGQGTQPQHF
TRBJ2-5	-	-	TRBV10-1	TGCGCCAGCAGTGTGGGATACGAGACCCAGTACTTC	CASSVGYETQYF
TRBJ2-7	-	TRBD1	TRBV11-2	TGTGCCAGCAGCTTAGAGGAGGACAGGGACGCGTACTTC	CASSLEEDRDAYF
TRBJ1-2	-	TRBD1	TRBV18	TGTGCCAGCTCACTAACACCCCGCACGACAGGGGACTATGGCTACACCTTC	CASSLTPRTTGDYGYTF
TRBJ2-7	-	TRBD1	TRBV10-2	TGCGCCAGCAGAACCACCGGGACAGGGCCCTACGAGCAGTACTTC	CASRTTGTGPYEQYF
TRBJ2-7	-	-	TRBV19	TGTGCCAGTAGTATAGGGGGTCGGATTCTCGTGGACGAGCAGTACTTC	CASSIGGRILVDEQYF
TRBJ1-5	-	-	TRBV30	TGTGCCTGGAGTGCGGGGGGGCCGGGTCAGCCCCAGCATTTT	CAWSAGGPGQPQHF
TRBJ2-1	-	TRBD2	TRBV11-2	TGTGCCAGCAGCTTAGCCCCGACTAGCGGGAGGGGGTACAATGAGCAGTTCTTC	CASSLAPTSGRGYNEQFF
TRBJ1-2	-	-	TRBV9	TGTGCCAGCAGCGTAGGCGGCAGGAGTAACTATGGCTACACCTTC	CASSVGGRSNYGYTF
TRBJ2-1	once	TRBD2	TRBV19	TGTGCCAGTAGTATGCAGCGGGAGATTTGGAATGAGCAGTTCTTC	CASSMQREIWNEQFF
TRBJ2-7	-	-	TRBV27	TGTGCCAGCAGTTTGTCGGGGGCGTACGAGCAGTACTTC	CASSLSGAYEQYF
TRBJ2-3	-	-	TRBV19	TGTGCCAGTCTCTCCGGGGGGCCCGTAGATACGCAGTATTTT	CASLSGGPVDTQYF
TRBJ1-2	-	TRBD1	TRBV19	TGTGCCAGTAGTGGGGACAGGGGTTTAGGAGGCTACACCTTC	CASSGDRGLGGYTF
TRBJ2-1	-	-	TRBV28	TGTGCCAGCAGTACTCCGGGAAGCGCATCGAATGAGCAGTTCTTC	CASSTPGSASNEQFF
TRBJ2-7	-	-	TRBV2	TGTGCCAGCAGTGTGTGGGAGTTAAGCGAGCAGTACTTC	CASSVWELSEQYF
TRBJ2-1	-	TRBD2	TRBV19	TGTGCCAGTAGTGGCCTACTAGCGGGTAACAATGAGCAGTTCTTC	CASSGLLAGNNEQFF
TRBJ2-1	few	-	TRBV11-2	TGTGCCAGCAGCTCATTTAGTGGTAGCGACTCCTACAATGAGCAGTTCTTC	CASSSFSGSDSYNEQFF
TRBJ2-1	-	-	TRBV11-2	TGTGCCAGCAGCTTAGCGACCCCCCACAATGAGCAGTTCTTC	CASSLATPHNEQFF
TRBJ1-2	-	-	TRBV2	TGTGCCAGCCGGGTCGACATGTATGGCTACACCTTC	CASRVDMYGYTF
TRBJ2-2	-	-	TRBV5-1	TGCGCCAGCAGCTTGGGCTACAGAACTGTTGCCGGGGAGCTGTTTTTT	CASSLGYRTVAGELFF
TRBJ2-7	-	-	TRBV2	TGTGCCAGCAGTAAACTAGAGACAGCCTACGAGCAGTACTTC	CASSKLETAYEQYF
TRBJ2-3	-	-	TRBV5-3	TGTGCCAGAAGCTCACCCTGGTGCAGCGGGAGCACAGATACGCAGTATTTT	CARSSPWCSGSTDTQYF
TRBJ1-3	-	TRBD1	TRBV6-5	TGTGCCAGCAGTTACACGGGACAGAGCTCTGGAAACACCATATATTTT	CASSYTGQSSGNTIYF
TRBJ1-5	few	-	TRBV6-5	TGTGCCAGCAGGCGCAGGGGTGGAGGCAATCAGCCCCAGCATTTT	CASRRRGGGNQPQHF
TRBJ2-7	-	-	TRBV10-3	TGTGCCACCGAAATCAGGGGGGGGCGGACCTACGAGCAGTACTTC	CATEIRGGRTYEQYF
TRBJ2-1	-	-	TRBV9	TGTGCCAGCAGCCCCCGGGTGGCTTCCTACAATGAGCAGTTCTTC	CASSPRVASYNEQFF
TRBJ2-7	-	TRBD1	TRBV6-6	TGTGCCAGCAGTTACCAGACGACAGGGACAAACGAGCAGTACTTC	CASSYQTTGTNEQYF
TRBJ1-2	-	-	TRBV10-3	TGTGCCATCAGGCAGACGACAGAGGGCTACACCTTC	CAIRQTTEGYTF
TRBJ1-4	-	TRBD1	TRBV25-1	TGTGCCAGCAGTGACCCGGGACAGTCTAATGAAAAACTGTTTTTT	CASSDPGQSNEKLFF
TRBJ1-6	-	-	TRBV7-5	TGTGTCAGGTTCAGGGGCCCTAATTCACCCCTCCACTTT	CVRFRGPNSPLHF
TRBJ2-5	-	TRBD2	TRBV7-2	TGTGCCAGCAGCTCGCCCCCTAGCGGGGAGACCCAGTACTTC	CASSSPPSGETQYF
TRBJ2-7	-	TRBD2	TRBV2	TGTGCCAGCAGTAGACTAGCGGGGGCCTACGAGCAGTACTTC	CASSRLAGAYEQYF
TRBJ1-1	-	-	TRBV7-2	TGTGCCAGCAGCTTGCTCTATGAAGCTTTCTTT	CASSLLYEAFF
TRBJ2-7	-	-	TRBV6-5	TGTGCCAGCAGTTACCCGGACAGCCACTACGAGCAGTACTTC	CASSYPDSHYEQYF
TRBJ2-5	-	-	TRBV27	TGTGCCAGCAGCCGAGGACGGGGAAGGGCTCAGACCCAGTACTTC	CASSRGRGRAQTQYF
TRBJ2-3	-	TRBD2	TRBV2	TGTGCCAGCAGCAAGGGACTAGCGGGAGATGTAGATACGCAGTATTTT	CASSKGLAGDVDTQYF
TRBJ1-3	-	-	TRBV19	TGTGCCAGTAGTACCACGGGAGGAAACACCATATATTTT	CASSTTGGNTIYF